One sample yielded the 11 T cell receptor beta chains listed below, sequenced in a study of blood T cell repertoires in COVID-19. Sequencing was performed with immunoSEQ multiplex PCR; in TCRdb, only in-frame clones are kept and a portion is missing. The table has approximately 260,000 clones, around nine tenths seen once. The sequenced sample consisted of peripheral blood. The receptors originated from a woman in her thirties or forties who had recovered from COVID-19.

The rearrangement joins TRBV19 to TRBJ1-4; 7 bases are shared with TRBD1. This CDR3 spans 14 amino acids. Germline CDR1 is LNHDA and CDR2 is SQIVND (reference sequence). Unmatched junction bases numbered 6, after V lost 5 bases and J lost 6 bases. The CDR3 region is CASSAGTEDEKLFF. The CDR3 DNA reads as TGTGCCAGTAGTGCCGGGACAGAAGATGAAAAACTGTTTTTT.

The gene calls are TRBV28 and TRBJ2-1; 9 bases map to TRBD2. The ends lost 2 bases at V and 6 bases at J; junction bases unmatched: 5. The germline gives CDR1 MDHEN, CDR2 SYDVKM. The CDR3 has 15 amino acids. The CDR3 DNA sequence: TGTGCCAGCAGTTTACCAGCGGGAGGTGCCAATGAGCAGTTCTTC. This translates into CASSLPAGGANEQFF. Variable domain in full (rest from reference TRBV28 and TRBJ2-1): DVKVTQSSRYLVKRTGEKVFLECVQDMDHENMFWYRQDPGLGLRLIYFSYDVKMKEKGDIPEGYSVSREKKERFSLILESASTNQTSMYLCASSLPAGGANEQFFGPGTRLTVL.

The chain has TRBV25-1 and TRBJ2-2, with D possibly matching TRBD2 (5 bases). Germline values: CDR1 MGHDK, CDR2 SYGVNS. The V end was cut by 4 bases, the J end by 5 bases, with 14 bases between. The CDR3 is made up of 15 amino acids. CDR3: CASSGTVMGTGELFF. The CDR3 nucleotides are TGTGCCAGCAGTGGGACTGTGATGGGGACCGGGGAGCTGTTTTTT.

V gene TRBV5-1 combines with J gene TRBJ2-1; 9 bases map to TRBD1. Germline V gene lookup returns CDR1 SGHRS and CDR2 YFSETQ. The length of the CDR3 is 16 residues. The trim removed 0 bases at V and 3 bases at J, leaving 4 bases unmatched. The CDR3 DNA reads TGCGCCAGCAGCTTGGCGAAGGGACAGGGCTACAATGAGCAGTTCTTC. It yields the protein CASSLAKGQGYNEQFF.

This clone is a singleton in its sample. This chain connects TRBV15 to TRBJ1-2; tentative D call: TRBD1 (5 bases). This CDR3 region has 12 residues. V was shortened by 3 bases and J by 6 bases, with 8 bases between the two germline ends. Germline-derived CDR1 and CDR2 are LNHNV and YYDKDF (reference sequence). Written as DNA, the CDR3 is TGTGCCACCAGCAGGGGGGAGGATGGCTACACCTTC. Protein product: CATSRGEDGYTF.

This clone was seen only a few times. This CDR3 reads CASSSRQGGNQPQHF. CDR3 nucleotides: TGTGCCAGCAGTTCTCGACAGGGGGGCAATCAGCCCCAGCATTTT. This chain connects TRBV5-6 to TRBJ1-5; 9 bases match TRBD1. CDR1 is SGHDT, CDR2 YYEEEE, per germline. The CDR3 is made up of 15 amino acids. Trimming cost V 5 bases and J 2 bases; bases outside gene matches: 5.

The CDR3 nucleotides are TGTGCCAGCAGCTTAGACGGGATTGGGCAGCCCCAGCATTTT. This codes for CASSLDGIGQPQHF. The rearrangement links TRBV7-9 to TRBJ1-5; the D is unclear. CDR1 is SEHNR, CDR2 FQNEAQ, per germline (reference sequence). The CDR3 length is 14 residues. V was cut by 1 base and J by 7 bases, with 11 bases left in between.

This chain uses TRBV19 with TRBJ2-7, with D possibly being TRBD2 (6 bases). Germline-derived CDR1 and CDR2 are LNHDA and SQIVND (reference sequence). V lost 3 bases, J lost 2 bases, and 11 bases lay in between. CDR3 length: 14 residues. CDR3 in DNA: TGTGCCAGTAGTATTCGGAGGGGAGCCTACGAGCAGTACTTC. Its protein is CASSIRRGAYEQYF.

This clone was picked up one time. The J gene is TRBJ2-7, the V gene TRBV30; 12 bases are shared with TRBD1. The CDR3 is 14 residues long. The germline CDR1 and CDR2 sequences are GTSNPN and SVGIG (reference sequence). After removal of 3 bases from V and 2 bases from J, the junction contained 2 bases not matched to a gene. Here the CDR3 DNA reads TGTGCCTGGAGACGGGACAGGGGGCCCTACGAGCAGTACTTC. Translation: CAWRRDRGPYEQYF.

V usage is TRBV3-1 (or the pseudogene TRBV3-2) and J usage is TRBJ1-2; 8 nucleotides align to TRBD1. The CDR3 consists of 16 residues. The germline V gene encodes CDR1 LGHDT and CDR2 YNNKEL (reference sequence). V shed 5 bases and J 5 bases; nucleotides not matched to a gene: 13. The CDR3 bases are TGTGCCAGCAGCGGACAGGGTTCTTTAGGAGGGTATGGCTACACCTTC. Translating it yields CASSGQGSLGGYGYTF.

The chain couples TRBV18 to TRBJ2-7, with D unclear. CDR1 is KGHSH and CDR2 is LQKENI in the germline V gene. Trimming cost V 5 bases and J 6 bases, with 17 bases left between them. CDR3 size: 14 residues. The CDR3 DNA sequence: TGTGCCAGCTCATTCGACATATCCCACCGCGAGCAGTACTTC. It is translated as CASSFDISHREQYF.